The following is a TCR beta chain sequence with its context. The antigen is undetermined. A much larger clone differs from this one at a single base, so this may be a read error. These data belong to a study of molecular identifiers for immune sequencing clone quantification. Study-wide points: Reports indicate spiked Jurkat TCR RNA from one cell could be found among roughly 980,000 naive cells. Clones exceeding 20 RNA copies carried over 99% of effector molecules but under 1% of naive-cell molecules.

MiXCR was run by TCRdb on the PCR reads, yielding one entry per CDR3 protein. The sample lists about 40,000 distinct CDR3 sequences, roughly 24% occurring once. It was from roughly 21,000 to 960,000 sorted cells, with 10%, 30% or 50% RNA, that naive CD8 libraries came. The CD8+CD4-CCR7+CD45RA+ phenotype defined the sorted naive CD8 T cells. Germline lookup yields CDR1 LGHNA and CDR2 YSLEER. The CDR3 runs to 15 residues. The specimen sequenced was naive CD8+ T cells from blood, with Jurkat cell RNA spiked in. The subset is: FACS-sorted CD8+CD4-CCR7+CD45RA+ naive T cells. The sequence was obtained from a human donor in good health. Some libraries in this study had Jurkat cell RNA spiked in. V is TRBV4-3 and J is TRBJ2-7; D possibly corresponds to TRBD2 (5 bases). Here the CDR3 reads CTSSQEAESSYEQYF. CDR3 sequence (DNA): TGCACCAGCAGCCAAGAAGCGGAAAGCTCCTACGAGCAGTACTTC.